These 15 T cell receptor beta chains share one sample of origin, sequenced in a study of shared T cell receptors in the human thymus. The method was immunoSEQ multiplex PCR; TCRdb's version includes in-frame clones alone and lacks a portion of them. The table records hundreds of thousands of clones, approximately 85% of them present only once. A further study also used this sample, focusing on human thymus T cells.

Sequencing was performed on thymocytes. The receptors stem from a girl under two years old with a congenital heart defect.

The J gene is TRBJ1-1, the V gene TRBV20-1, with a weak D call TRBD1 (5 bases). CDR3 length: 10 residues. Trimming took 5 bases from V and 14 from J, leaving 15 bases between them. Germline V gene lookup returns CDR1 DFQATT and CDR2 SNEGSKA (reference sequence). CDR3 DNA: TGCAGTGCTCCGGCCCAGGGAGGGTTCTTT. Amino acid sequence: CSAPAQGGFF.

V is TRBV6-5 and J is TRBJ2-7; D call uncertain. The CDR3 contains 12 residues. V was pared by 10 bases and J by 2 bases, with 12 bases between. CDR1 and CDR2 from the germline V gene are MNHEY and SVGAGI. The CDR3 loop is CATATIPYEQYF. The CDR3 bases are TGTGCCACCGCTACCATCCCCTACGAGCAGTACTTC.

This sequence joins TRBV25-1 and TRBJ2-1, with no clear D. This CDR3 contains 12 residues. Germline CDR1 and CDR2: MGHDK and SYGVNS. The V and J ends lost 4 bases and 11 bases respectively, with 12 bases between them. The CDR3 nucleotides are TGTGCCAGCAGTGGCGACAATGATAAGCAGTTCTTC. Translating it yields CASSGDNDKQFF.

This clone was seen just once. V usage is TRBV28 and J usage is TRBJ1-3; 9 bases align to TRBD1. Germline V gives CDR1 MDHEN, CDR2 SYDVKM. The length of the CDR3 is 16 residues. V shed 7 bases and J 8 bases; nucleotides not matched to a gene: 15. This CDR3 reads CASTKGRRWTGDTIYF. The CDR3 nucleotides read TGTGCCAGCACCAAGGGCCGGCGTTGGACAGGGGACACCATATATTTT.

With respect to this clone: Sequence at one end of the junction differs from germline and may be a read error. J is TRBJ1-1 and V is TRBV7-7; TRBD1 is a possible D gene (5 bases). The CDR3 covers 17 residues. Looked up from germline, CDR1 is SSHAT and CDR2 is FNYEAQ (reference sequence). This chain's CDR3 is CASIPYTLGALNTEAFF. CDR3 in DNA: TGTGCTAGCATCCCTTACACCCTTGGGGCTCTGAACACTGAAGCTTTCTTT.

V and J are TRBV5-1 and TRBJ2-3, with 12 bases lining up with TRBD2. Germline V gene lookup returns CDR1 SGHRS and CDR2 YFSETQ. The CDR3 extends over 16 amino acids. V shed 4 bases, J shed 6 bases, and the junction held 9 bases outside the gene matches. The CDR3, as DNA: TGCGCCAGCAGCCCGGGGGGACTAGCGGGCAGGGATACGCAGTATTTT. Protein: CASSPGGLAGRDTQYF.

V gene TRBV5-8 combines with J gene TRBJ2-7, with a weak D call TRBD1 (6 bases). This CDR3 comprises 18 residues. CDR1 and CDR2 (germline): SGHTS, YDEGEE. Trimming took 4 bases from V and 2 from J, leaving 25 bases between them. DNA for the CDR3: TGTGCCAGCAGCGTACCGTATACGAAACAGGGAATAGCCTACGAGCAGTACTTC. Its protein is CASSVPYTKQGIAYEQYF.

This chain uses TRBV7-2 with TRBJ1-6, with TRBD1 matching over 12 bases. Trimming cost V 0 bases and J 10 bases; bases outside gene matches: 10. The length of the CDR3 is 18 residues. The germline V gene has CDR1 SGHTA and CDR2 FQGNSA. In DNA form, the CDR3 reads TGTGCCAGCAGCTTAGCTTACCCGGGACAGGGGGCGAGGTCACCCCTCCACTTT. The encoded protein is CASSLAYPGQGARSPLHF. The entire variable domain, with the rest obtained from reference TRBV7-2 and TRBJ1-6, is as follows: GAGVSQSPSNKVTEKGKDVELRCDPISGHTALYWYRQSLGQGLEFLIYFQGNSAPDKSGLPSDRFSAERTGGSVSTLTIQRTQQEDSAVYLCASSLAYPGQGARSPLHFGNGTRLTVT.

The CDR3 spells CARSLMSNRDPNYGYTF. CDR3 coding DNA: TGTGCCAGAAGCTTGATGTCGAACAGAGATCCTAACTATGGCTACACCTTC. The V gene is TRBV5-3, the J gene TRBJ1-2; no firm D call. TRBV5-3 is an open reading frame, and its role is uncertain. The CDR3 length is 17 residues. The V end was cut by 1 base, the J end by 0 bases, with 16 bases between.

V gene TRBV13 combines with J gene TRBJ2-1; 9 bases agree with TRBD1. V gave up 8 bases and J gave up 6 bases; unmatched junction bases: 8. The length of the CDR3 is 14 residues. Germline assignment: CDR1 PRHDT and CDR2 FYEKMQ (reference sequence). CDR3 nucleotides: TGTGCCAGCGATAACGGACAGGGGCTCAATGAGCAGTTCTTC. It is translated as CASDNGQGLNEQFF.

The chain carries TRBV7-2 and TRBJ2-3, with D perhaps TRBD2 (6 bases). The CDR3 spans 16 residues. Trimming cost V 5 bases and J 0 bases, with 15 bases left between them. CDR1 SGHTA and CDR2 FQGNSA come from the germline V gene. The CDR3 loop reads CASSITAGKSTDTQYF. DNA of the CDR3: TGTGCCAGCAGCATAACGGCGGGGAAAAGCACAGATACGCAGTATTTT.

V usage is TRBV4-3 and J usage is TRBJ1-4; possibly TRBD1 for D (5 bases). The CDR3 extends over 15 amino acids. CDR1 and CDR2 from the germline V gene are LGHNA and YSLEER. The germline V and J ends were trimmed by 0 bases and 8 bases, with 13 bases remaining between them. CDR3 loop: CASSQDMGRGEKLFF. CDR3 bases: TGCGCCAGCAGCCAAGATATGGGTCGGGGGGAAAAACTGTTTTTT.

The V gene is TRBV4-3, the J gene TRBJ2-3; no clear D gene. The CDR3 has 16 residues. Germline V gene data show CDR1 as LGHNA and CDR2 as YSLEER. V lost 0 bases and J lost 1, with 11 bases in between. CDR3 nucleotide sequence: TGCGCCAGCAGCCAAGACTGGTACTTCCGCACAGATACGCAGTATTTT. Its translation is CASSQDWYFRTDTQYF.

The V gene is TRBV25-1, the J gene TRBJ1-5; 7 nucleotides agree with TRBD1. Germline V gene lookup returns CDR1 MGHDK and CDR2 SYGVNS. V dropped 4 bases and J dropped 2; count of bases not matched to a gene: 2. The CDR3 spans 14 residues. CDR3 sequence reads: CASSGGQGNQPQHF. CDR3 DNA: TGTGCCAGCAGTGGTGGACAGGGCAATCAGCCCCAGCATTTT.

CDR3 in amino acids: CASRSEGLAGGPQTQYF. DNA of the CDR3: TGTGCAAGTCGCTCCGAAGGCTTAGCGGGGGGGCCTCAGACCCAGTACTTC. The chain employs TRBV12-2 and TRBJ2-5; the D segment call TRBD2 is taken from the table without a DNA check. TRBV12-2 is a pseudogene locus. The CDR3 is made up of 17 amino acids.